These 9 T cell receptor beta chains share one sample of origin, sequenced in a study of cytomegalovirus exposure and HLA in healthy donors. It was with 60 Vbeta and 13 Jbeta primers that the PCR ran. Method: immunoSEQ multiplex PCR; TCRdb's copy keeps in-frame clones and lacks some. The table has some 99,000 clones, approximately 76% seen once. Sequencing input: PBMCs. These TCRs come from a man aged 40-55 years in good health and CMV-seronegative.

This CDR3 reads CATSTRQGVGLAVYNEQFF. CDR3 DNA: TGTGCCACCAGCACCAGACAGGGAGTGGGACTAGCGGTGTACAATGAGCAGTTCTTC. The V call is TRBV15, the J call TRBJ2-1; 11 nucleotides align to TRBD2. CDR1 is LNHNV, CDR2 YYDKDF, per germline (reference sequence). CDR3 size: 19 residues. V was pared by 4 bases and J by 4 bases, with 15 bases of the junction left unmatched. Drawing the rest from reference TRBV15 and TRBJ2-1, the complete variable domain is DAMVIQNPRYQVTQFGKPVTLSCSQTLNHNVMYWYQQKSSQAPKLLFHYYDKDFNNEADTPDNFQSRRPNTSFCFLDIRSPGLGDTAMYLCATSTRQGVGLAVYNEQFFGPGTRLTVL.

The rearrangement uses TRBV5-4 and TRBJ1-6; D remains unclear. The CDR3 is made up of 16 amino acids. The germline CDR1 and CDR2 sequences are SGHNT and YYREEE (reference sequence). V lost 2 bases, J lost 0 bases, and 9 bases lay in between. In DNA form, the CDR3 reads TGTGCCAGCAGCTTCGATTTACTCTCCTATAATTCACCCCTCCACTTT. Protein product: CASSFDLLSYNSPLHF.

This rearrangement joins TRBV7-9 to TRBJ2-1; maybe TRBD1 (5 bases). Germline assignment: CDR1 SEHNR and CDR2 FQNEAQ (reference sequence). Trimming removed 1 base at V and 5 bases at J, with 24 bases between. This CDR3 is 19 amino acids long. The CDR3 DNA follows: TGTGCCAGCAGCTTAGGGGCCATAGCAGAATATGGCAGGGACAATGAGCAGTTCTTC. It yields the protein CASSLGAIAEYGRDNEQFF.

This chain links TRBV27 with TRBJ2-1, with 11 bases identical to TRBD2. Germline V gene lookup returns CDR1 MNHEY and CDR2 SMNVEV (reference sequence). The CDR3 covers 14 residues. V gave up 8 bases and J gave up 6 bases; unmatched junction bases: 6. CDR3 in amino acids: CASGIAGGVNEQFF. In DNA form, the CDR3 reads TGTGCCAGCGGCATAGCGGGGGGGGTCAATGAGCAGTTCTTC.

V and J are TRBV5-1 and TRBJ2-4, with TRBD2 matching 7 bases. In germline, CDR1 is SGHRS, CDR2 YFSETQ. This CDR3 is built from 17 residues. Unmatched junction bases numbered 6, after V lost 0 bases and J lost 0 bases. CDR3 region: CASSLAGGSLAKNIQYF. The CDR3 DNA reads as TGCGCCAGCAGCTTGGCCGGCGGGAGCTTAGCCAAAAACATTCAGTACTTC.

This clone was picked up a small number of times. The chain joins TRBV6-6 to TRBJ2-5; D unclear. The germline V gene has CDR1 MNHNY and CDR2 SVGAGI (reference sequence). The CDR3 extends over 12 amino acids. Trimming cost V 0 bases and J 7 bases, with 6 bases left between them. CDR3 residues: CASSYSLRTQYF. The CDR3 DNA follows: TGTGCCAGCAGTTACTCCCTCCGGACCCAGTACTTC.

This chain connects TRBV6-4 to TRBJ2-3; TRBD2 aligns across 7 bases. CDR1 and CDR2 (germline): MRHNA, SNTAGT. After removal of 6 bases from V and 3 bases from J, the junction contained 6 bases not matched to a gene. CDR3 size: 14 residues. The CDR3 is CASSRLAGTDTQYF. DNA for the CDR3: TGTGCCAGCAGCCGACTAGCAGGAACAGATACGCAGTATTTT.

V gene TRBV6-1 combines with J gene TRBJ2-4; 11 nucleotides line up with TRBD1. The germline gives CDR1 MNHNS, CDR2 SASEGT. The ends lost 5 bases at V and 7 bases at J; junction bases unmatched: 7. The CDR3 extends over 15 amino acids. The CDR3 sequence: CASSLTGTGGNIQYF. The CDR3 coding sequence is TGTGCCAGCAGTCTAACCGGGACAGGGGGGAACATTCAGTACTTC.

This chain uses TRBV5-1 with TRBJ2-7, with D possibly TRBD2 on 7 matching bases. This CDR3 has 15 amino acids. CDR1 is SGHRS, CDR2 YFSETQ, per germline. Trimming removed 4 bases at V and 3 bases at J, with 17 bases between. This chain's CDR3 is CASSTTGAGDYEQYF. The CDR3 DNA reads TGCGCCAGCAGCACGACGGGGGCGGGGGACTACGAGCAGTACTTC. Full variable domain (remainder filled in from reference TRBV5-1 and TRBJ2-7): KAGVTQTPRYLIKTRGQQVTLSCSPISGHRSVSWYQQTPGQGLQFLFEYFSETQRNKGNFPGRFSGRQFSNSRSEMNVSTLELGDSALYLCASSTTGAGDYEQYFGPGTRLTVT.